This paragraph reports one T cell receptor beta chain. Trimming stripped 7 bases from V and 2 bases from J, with 8 bases between. The CDR3 is 12 amino acids. Germline V gene data show CDR1 as DFQATT and CDR2 as SNEGSKA (reference sequence). TCRdb processed the RT-PCR reads anew with MiXCR; each CDR3 protein has one entry. This repertoire shows approximately 720,000 distinct CDR3 sequences, 13% to 15% found once; its top ten account for roughly 3.9%. What was sequenced was memory CD4+ T cells from blood. The rearrangement joins TRBV20-1 to TRBJ2-2; the D call may be TRBD1 or TRBD2 (5 bases each). The sequence came from a female donor in good health, serving as a healthy control. CDR3 nucleotides: TGCAGTGGGGGGAGAAACACCGGGGAGCTGTTTTTT. This encodes CSGGRNTGELFF.